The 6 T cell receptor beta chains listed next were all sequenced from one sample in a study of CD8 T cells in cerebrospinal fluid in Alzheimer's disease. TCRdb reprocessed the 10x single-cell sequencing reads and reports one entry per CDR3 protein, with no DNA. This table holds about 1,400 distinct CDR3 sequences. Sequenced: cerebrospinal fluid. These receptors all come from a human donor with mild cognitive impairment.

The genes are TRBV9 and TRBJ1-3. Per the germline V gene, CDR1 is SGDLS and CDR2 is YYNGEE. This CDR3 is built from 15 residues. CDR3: CASSSGPGSGNTIYF.

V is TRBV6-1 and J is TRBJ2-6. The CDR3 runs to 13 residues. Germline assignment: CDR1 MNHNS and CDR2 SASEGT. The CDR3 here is CASRLSGANVLTF.

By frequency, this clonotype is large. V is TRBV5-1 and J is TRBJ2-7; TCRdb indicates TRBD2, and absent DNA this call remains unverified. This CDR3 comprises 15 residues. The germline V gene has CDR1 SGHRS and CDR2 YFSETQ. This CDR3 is CASSLGDSRRYEQYF.

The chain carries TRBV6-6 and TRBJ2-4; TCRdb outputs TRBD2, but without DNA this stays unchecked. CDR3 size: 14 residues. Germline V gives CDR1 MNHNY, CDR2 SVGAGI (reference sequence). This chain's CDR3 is CATVRTSGMAIQYF.

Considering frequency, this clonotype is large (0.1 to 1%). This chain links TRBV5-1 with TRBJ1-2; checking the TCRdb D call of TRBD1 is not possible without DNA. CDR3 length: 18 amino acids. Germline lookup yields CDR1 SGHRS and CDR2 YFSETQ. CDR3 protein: CASSLKYSPGTLNYGYTF.

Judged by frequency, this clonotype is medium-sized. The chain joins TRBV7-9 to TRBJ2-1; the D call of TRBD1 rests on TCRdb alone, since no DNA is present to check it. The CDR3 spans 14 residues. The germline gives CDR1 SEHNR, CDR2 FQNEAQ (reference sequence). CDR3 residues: CASSLALQGPDQFF.